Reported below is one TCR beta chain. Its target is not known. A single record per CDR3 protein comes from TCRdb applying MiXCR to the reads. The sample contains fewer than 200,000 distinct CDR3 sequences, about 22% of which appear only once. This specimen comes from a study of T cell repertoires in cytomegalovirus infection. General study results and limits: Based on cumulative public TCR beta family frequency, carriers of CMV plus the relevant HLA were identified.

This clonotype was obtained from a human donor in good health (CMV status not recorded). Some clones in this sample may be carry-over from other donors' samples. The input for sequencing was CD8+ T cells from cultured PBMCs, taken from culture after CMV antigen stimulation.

The CDR3 sequence is CASSLGGMGWEKLFF. CDR3 coding DNA: TGTGCCAGCAGCTTGGGCGGCATGGGTTGGGAAAAACTGTTTTTT. The rearrangement joins TRBV7-2 to TRBJ1-4; D uncertain. Trimming left V 3 bases short and J 8 bases short, with 16 bases between. CDR1 is SGHTA and CDR2 is FQGNSA in the germline V gene. The CDR3 extends over 15 amino acids. Full variable domain (rest looked up from reference TRBV7-2 and TRBJ1-4): GAGVSQSPSNKVTEKGKDVELRCDPISGHTALYWYRQSLGQGLEFLIYFQGNSAPDKSGLPSDRFSAERTGGSVSTLTIQRTQQEDSAVYLCASSLGGMGWEKLFFGSGTQLSVL.